Below, 10 T cell receptor beta chains from the same sample are listed, as sequenced in a study of blood T cell repertoires in COVID-19. The protocol was immunoSEQ multiplex PCR, while the TCRdb copy is restricted to in-frame clones and leaves out a portion. Of roughly 250,000 clones detected, roughly 89% appear once; the ten largest clones hold around 2.6%. The specimen was PBMCs or T cells enriched from blood (not recorded which). Source of these receptors: a woman aged 25-40 years with acute COVID-19.

This chain links TRBV28 with TRBJ2-3; TRBD2 aligns across 16 bases. The CDR3 is made up of 19 amino acids. Germline CDR1 is MDHEN and CDR2 is SYDVKM. J was trimmed by 4 bases and V by 6 bases; bases with no gene match: 13. This chain's CDR3 is CASRAYTGTSGGAPDTQYF. The DNA of the CDR3 is TGTGCCAGCAGAGCCTATACCGGGACTAGCGGGGGGGCGCCAGATACGCAGTATTTT.

This clone was seen once. This chain connects TRBV30 to TRBJ2-6; D perhaps matches TRBD1 (7 bases). The CDR3 is 17 amino acids. Germline V CDR1 and CDR2: GTSNPN, SVGIG (reference sequence). The V gene lost 3 bases and the J gene lost 0 bases, with 15 bases spanning the gap. The CDR3 bases are TGTGCCTGGAGGCGGGACAGAGTAATCTCTGGGGCCAACGTCCTGACTTTC. This codes for CAWRRDRVISGANVLTF.

The genes are TRBV27 and TRBJ2-1; 15 bases align to TRBD2. CDR1 and CDR2 from the germline V gene are MNHEY and SMNVEV (reference sequence). This CDR3 has 16 amino acids. V lost 9 bases, J lost 7 bases, and 10 bases stayed unmatched. The CDR3 coding sequence is TGTGCCAGTGTCGGACTAGCGGGGGGGGTTTGGAATGAGCAGTTCTTC. Protein: CASVGLAGGVWNEQFF.

V and J are TRBV19 and TRBJ1-2, with D tentatively TRBD1 (6 bases). The CDR3 spans 13 residues. Germline V lookup: CDR1 LNHDA, CDR2 SQIVND (reference sequence). The ends were cut back, 11 bases at V and 1 base at J, with 14 bases in the middle. CDR3 DNA: TGTGCCGTCGACGACAGGAATAACTATGGCTACACCTTC. The encoded protein is CAVDDRNNYGYTF.

V and J are TRBV27 and TRBJ1-1; D is undetermined. CDR1 and CDR2 (germline): MNHEY, SMNVEV (reference sequence). V lost 3 bases, J lost 1 base, and 6 bases lay in between. The CDR3 runs 13 residues. The CDR3 nucleotides read TGTGCCAGCAGTTTCACAAAGAACACTGAAGCTTTCTTT. It codes for CASSFTKNTEAFF.

This chain uses TRBV7-9 with TRBJ2-1; unclear D gene. Germline lookup yields CDR1 SEHNR and CDR2 FQNEAQ (reference sequence). V was trimmed by 1 base and J by 6 bases, leaving 10 bases between them. CDR3 length equals 14 residues. CDR3 sequence: CASSLGQASNEQFF. The CDR3 DNA reads TGTGCCAGCAGCTTAGGGCAGGCTTCCAATGAGCAGTTCTTC.

The J gene is TRBJ2-5, the V gene TRBV15, with D possibly TRBD2 on 5 matching bases. CDR3 length: 16 residues. V was trimmed by 4 bases and J by 2 bases, leaving 17 bases between them. CDR1 and CDR2 from the germline V gene are LNHNV and YYDKDF (reference sequence). The CDR3 loop reads CATSTRPWRVQETQYF. The CDR3 bases are TGTGCCACCAGCACCCGACCGTGGCGGGTACAAGAGACCCAGTACTTC.

The rearrangement links TRBV19 to TRBJ1-2, with no clear D. Trimming cost V 3 bases and J 8 bases, with 19 bases left between them. Germline CDR1 reads LNHDA; CDR2 reads SQIVND (reference sequence). CDR3 size: 15 residues. This chain's CDR3 is CASSMRRFREEGYTF. CDR3 in DNA: TGTGCCAGTAGTATGAGGCGCTTTAGGGAGGAAGGCTACACCTTC.

CDR3 sequence reads: CASSLEHYNEQFF. The CDR3 nucleotides read TGCGCCAGCAGCTTGGAACATTACAATGAGCAGTTCTTC. V usage is TRBV5-1 and J usage is TRBJ2-1; the D is unclear. Per the germline V gene, CDR1 is SGHRS and CDR2 is YFSETQ. This CDR3 spans 13 amino acids. The V end lost 0 bases, the J end lost 4 bases, and 5 bases lay between the germline ends.

The CDR3 loop reads CASSLSRAQETQYF. The CDR3 bases are TGCGCCAGCAGCTTGTCCAGGGCACAAGAGACCCAGTACTTC. The chain couples TRBV5-1 to TRBJ2-5; D may be TRBD1 (5 bases). This CDR3 has 14 residues. Germline V gene data show CDR1 as SGHRS and CDR2 as YFSETQ. V lost 1 base, J lost 2 bases, and 9 bases lay in between.